This T cell receptor beta chain is from a study of CD8 T cells in ankylosing spondylitis. Whole-study results and caveats: A motif in TCR beta, a set of under ten highly homologous variants, appeared characteristic of ankylosing spondylitis blood.

This clonotype was detected many times. Its antigen is not known. One entry per CDR3 protein results from TCRdb running MiXCR on the 5' RACE reads. Counted here are 450,000 to 550,000 distinct CDR3 sequences, approximately 5.3% occurring once; the ten biggest clones make up around 3.5%. The CDR3 contains 14 residues. The V end lost 6 bases, the J end lost 5 bases, and 17 bases lay between the germline ends. Germline V gives CDR1 DFQATT, CDR2 SNEGSKA (reference sequence). The chain has TRBV20-1 and TRBJ2-1; TRBD1 or TRBD2 may be the D gene (5 bases each). This sequence was found in a male donor with ankylosing spondylitis. Sequenced material: blood, either unsorted or a sorted T cell fraction (not recorded which). This CDR3 reads CSAISSGRHNEQFF. The CDR3 DNA reads as TGCAGTGCCATCTCCTCGGGACGCCACAATGAGCAGTTCTTC.